The sequence of this T cell receptor beta chain was determined in a study of CD8+ T cells in alopecia areata. This clone was seen only a few times. As the sequencing template, cDNA was produced by extracting RNA and reverse transcribing it. The table came from immunoSEQ multiplex PCR; TCRdb's copy has only in-frame clones and leaves some out. The sample lists 150,000 to 200,000 clones; 67% were seen once. The CDR3 contains 17 residues. Trimming cost V 4 bases and J 2 bases, with 18 bases left between them. From germline, CDR1 is MGHRA and CDR2 YSYEKL. The V call is TRBV4-1, the J call TRBJ2-1; D remains unclear. The receptor was isolated from a human donor with alopecia areata. Sequenced material: CD8+ T cells sorted from blood, taken at week 0. Here the CDR3 reads CASSPRPNKTPYNEQFF. CDR3 bases: TGCGCCAGCAGCCCCCGCCCCAACAAGACCCCCTACAATGAGCAGTTCTTC.